This T cell receptor beta chain was captured in a study of T cell responses to AZD1222 COVID-19 vaccine. TCRdb's copy holds only in-frame clones and misses some; the assay was immunoSEQ multiplex PCR. This table holds 150,000 to 200,000 clones, 80% to 95% found once. Per the germline V gene, CDR1 is GTSNPN and CDR2 is SVGIG (reference sequence). V trimming: 5 bases; J trimming: 4 bases; junction bases outside the gene matches: 3. The CDR3 runs to 14 residues. The material sequenced was peripheral blood, taken on day 0 of AZD1222 vaccination. The TCR was taken from an adult in good health. The chain couples TRBV30 to TRBJ2-3, with 13 positions matching TRBD2. The CDR3 is CAWELAGGADTQYF. CDR3 bases: TGTGCCTGGGAACTAGCGGGGGGGGCAGATACGCAGTATTTT.